The 3 T cell receptor beta chains in this list originate from one sample, sequenced in a study of shared T cell receptors in the human thymus. Libraries were prepared by immunoSEQ multiplex PCR; TCRdb keeps only in-frame clonotypes and omits some of them. The sample records roughly 500,000 clones, approximately 78% being singletons. These data are also associated with another study on human thymus T cells.

The sample was thymocytes. These receptors were obtained from a boy less than two years old with a congenital heart defect.

The CDR3 is CASSGTSGRWNEQFF. The CDR3 nucleotides read TGTGCCAGCAGCGGGACTAGCGGGAGATGGAATGAGCAGTTCTTC. This chain connects TRBV6-1 to TRBJ2-1; 14 bases map to TRBD2. Germline V gene data show CDR1 as MNHNS and CDR2 as SASEGT. The CDR3 sequence is 15 residues long. Trimming removed 6 bases from V and 7 bases from J; junction bases left unmatched: 5.

The J gene is TRBJ1-2, the V gene TRBV11-3; tentatively, D is TRBD1 (6 bases). Deletions cut 3 bases from V and 8 bases from J, with 22 bases between. Looked up from germline, CDR1 is SGHNT and CDR2 is YENEEA. CDR3 length: 16 amino acids. CDR3 protein: CASSFSSPGARLGYTF. CDR3 nucleotides: TGTGCCAGCAGCTTTTCGAGTCCAGGGGCGCGTCTGGGCTACACCTTC. Based on the CDR3 plus reference TRBV11-3 and TRBJ1-2, the full variable domain is EAGVVQSPRYKIIEKKQPVAFWCNPISGHNTLYWYLQNLGQGPELLIRYENEEAVDDSQLPKDRFSAERLKGVDSTLKIQPAELGDSAVYLCASSFSSPGARLGYTFGSGTRLTVV.

The V gene is TRBV7-4, the J gene TRBJ2-6, with a weak D call TRBD1 (5 bases). The CDR3 spans 18 residues. V was cut by 5 bases and J by 0 bases, with 17 bases left in between. The germline V gene encodes CDR1 SGHVT and CDR2 SQSDAQ. The CDR3, as DNA: TGTGCCAGCAGCGTAAACAGGCAACCCCCCTCTGGGGCCAACGTCCTGACTTTC. It specifies CASSVNRQPPSGANVLTF.